The rows below give T cell receptor beta chains drawn from one sample of a study of blood T cells in healthy people across ages. One entry per CDR3 protein, called by TCRdb with MiXCR from the 5' RACE reads. The sample shows 750,000 to 950,000 distinct CDR3 sequences, around 29% of them seen only once. These same records also appear under a second study, on T cells of mothers and their children.

Sequenced sample: blood. These receptors originate from a woman between 40 and 50 years old in good health. CDR3s include the opening cysteine and the closing phenylalanine or tryptophan. A D gene is named only where the DNA matches it firmly. Expanded clones are given a class, and other clones once, few, many or no size at all.

CSVEDNTGELFF,TGCAGCGTTGAAGATAACACCGGGGAGCTGTTTTTT,few,TRBJ2-2,TRBV29-1,NA
CSASHARTSAYEQYF,TGCAGTGCTTCCCACGCCCGGACATCGGCGTACGAGCAGTACTTC,many,TRBJ2-7,TRBV20-1,NA
CASRLGQETQYF,TGCGCCAGCAGGTTGGGGCAAGAGACCCAGTACTTC,NA,TRBJ2-5,TRBV5-1,NA
CAWSDITQLYGYTF,TGTGCCTGGAGCGATATTACACAACTCTATGGCTACACCTTC,NA,TRBJ1-2,TRBV30,NA
CASSSLAKSTYEQYF,TGCGCCAGCAGCAGTCTGGCAAAATCGACCTACGAGCAGTACTTC,many,TRBJ2-7,TRBV5-1,NA
CASSPPGHNQPQHF,TGTGCCAGCAGCCCCCCAGGCCACAATCAGCCCCAGCATTTT,few,TRBJ1-5,TRBV3-1,NA
CASSSTSLGLPFGPHEQYF,TGTGCCAGCAGCTCAACCTCATTGGGACTACCCTTCGGGCCCCACGAGCAGTACTTC,NA,TRBJ2-7,TRBV5-4,TRBD2
CASSFGQGLSCEQYF,TGTGCCAGCAGCTTCGGACAGGGTCTATCCTGCGAGCAGTACTTC,NA,TRBJ2-7,TRBV7-9,TRBD1
CASSPRDTAYEAFF,TGTGCCAGCAGCCCGAGGGACACCGCTTATGAAGCTTTCTTT,few,TRBJ1-1,TRBV7-9,NA
CSAPAGTGYIYGYTF,TGCAGTGCGCCCGCCGGGACAGGGTATATCTATGGCTACACCTTC,few,TRBJ1-2,TRBV20-1,TRBD1
CSARAADRGAFF,TGCAGTGCGAGAGCGGCAGACAGGGGAGCTTTCTTT,few,TRBJ1-1,TRBV20-1,TRBD1
CSAPSGGIVQFF,TGCAGTGCCCCCTCAGGGGGCATAGTGCAGTTCTTC,many,TRBJ2-1,TRBV20-1,TRBD1
CASSLSPQGSDGYTF,TGTGCCAGCAGCTTATCCCCACAGGGCTCAGATGGCTACACCTTC,NA,TRBJ1-2,TRBV7-8,NA
CASSQDAVRNTIYF,TGCGCCAGCAGCCAAGATGCAGTAAGAAACACCATATATTTT,few,TRBJ1-3,TRBV4-3,NA
CASSYRGGGTEAFF,TGTGCCAGCAGTTACCGTGGCGGCGGCACTGAAGCTTTCTTT,NA,TRBJ1-1,TRBV6-6,NA
CASSLRTGGMTEAFF,TGCGCCAGCAGCCTTAGGACAGGGGGCATGACTGAAGCTTTCTTT,few,TRBJ1-1,TRBV4-3,TRBD1
CASSPEGQGVFEAFF,TGTGCCAGCAGCCCCGAGGGACAGGGGGTCTTTGAAGCTTTCTTT,few,TRBJ1-1,TRBV7-2,TRBD1
CASILGGGTEVFF,TGTGCCAGCATCCTAGGAGGGGGCACTGAAGTTTTCTTT,NA,TRBJ1-1,TRBV7-8,TRBD1
CASPPLATPNTDTQYF,TGTGCCAGCCCCCCGTTAGCGACACCGAACACAGATACGCAGTATTTT,once,TRBJ2-3,TRBV28,NA
CASSWGRAWAGELFF,TGCGCCAGCAGCTGGGGACGGGCATGGGCCGGGGAGCTGTTTTTT,NA,TRBJ2-2,TRBV5-1,NA
CASSFRSGPNTGELFF,TGTGCCAGCAGTTTCCGGAGCGGGCCAAACACCGGGGAGCTGTTTTTT,NA,TRBJ2-2,TRBV27,NA
CAGSFPPGLAEETQYF,TGTGCCGGCAGCTTCCCCCCGGGACTAGCGGAAGAGACCCAGTACTTC,once,TRBJ2-5,TRBV28,TRBD2
CASSPSGGAGETQYF,TGTGCCAGCAGCCCTAGCGGGGGGGCCGGGGAGACCCAGTACTTC,many,TRBJ2-5,TRBV7-2,TRBD2
CASNSAGDKQYF,TGTGCCAGCAATAGCGCAGGGGATAAGCAGTACTTC,many,TRBJ2-4,TRBV2,NA
CASSYRGFATTDTQYF,TGTGCCAGCAGTTATAGGGGCTTCGCTACCACAGATACGCAGTATTTT,few,TRBJ2-3,TRBV6-5,NA
CASSVERGNTGELFF,TGTGCCAGCAGTGTAGAACGGGGGAACACCGGGGAGCTGTTTTTT,NA,TRBJ2-2,TRBV2,NA
CASSFRAFF,TGCGCCAGCAGCTTCAGGGCTTTCTTT,NA,TRBJ1-1,TRBV5-1,NA
CASSRRPCGGSSNEQFF,TGTGCCAGCAGCCGACGCCCATGCGGGGGGAGTAGCAATGAGCAGTTCTTC,NA,TRBJ2-1,TRBV11-2,TRBD2
CASSLSGQARAGELFF,TGTGCCAGCAGCTTATCGGGACAGGCGCGCGCCGGGGAGCTGTTTTTT,NA,TRBJ2-2,TRBV5-5,TRBD1
CSAAYLGGNQPQHF,TGCAGTGCTGCTTACCTGGGGGGGAATCAGCCCCAGCATTTT,few,TRBJ1-5,TRBV20-1,NA
CASLPPAGQGRNGYTF,TGTGCCAGCCTCCCACCCGCGGGACAGGGAAGAAATGGCTACACCTTC,NA,TRBJ1-2,TRBV10-3,TRBD1
CASKVGQTNTGELFF,TGTGCCAGCAAAGTGGGACAGACGAACACCGGGGAGCTGTTTTTT,few,TRBJ2-2,TRBV27,TRBD1